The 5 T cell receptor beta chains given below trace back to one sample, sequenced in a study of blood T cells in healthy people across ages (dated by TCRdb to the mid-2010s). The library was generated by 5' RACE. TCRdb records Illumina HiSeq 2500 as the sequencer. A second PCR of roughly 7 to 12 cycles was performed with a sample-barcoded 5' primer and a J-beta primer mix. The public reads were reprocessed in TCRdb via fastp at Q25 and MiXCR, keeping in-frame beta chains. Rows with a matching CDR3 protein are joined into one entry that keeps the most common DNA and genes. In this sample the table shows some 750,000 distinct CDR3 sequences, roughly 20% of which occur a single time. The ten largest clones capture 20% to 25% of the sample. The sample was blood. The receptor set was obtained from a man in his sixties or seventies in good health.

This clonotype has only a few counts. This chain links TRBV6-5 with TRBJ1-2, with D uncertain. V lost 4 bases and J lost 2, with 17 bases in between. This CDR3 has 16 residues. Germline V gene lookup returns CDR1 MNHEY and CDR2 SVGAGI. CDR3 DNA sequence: TGTGCCAGCAGTTCCAATCTACGGCCACCCAACTATGGCTACACCTTC. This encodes CASSSNLRPPNYGYTF.

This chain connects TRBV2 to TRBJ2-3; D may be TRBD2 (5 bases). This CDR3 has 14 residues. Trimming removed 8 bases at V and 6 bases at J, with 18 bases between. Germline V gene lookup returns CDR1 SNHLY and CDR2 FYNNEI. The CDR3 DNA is TGTGCCAGCGCACCCGGAACTAGTTCCGATACGCAGTATTTT. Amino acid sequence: CASAPGTSSDTQYF. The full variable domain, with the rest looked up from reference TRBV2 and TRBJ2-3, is EPEVTQTPSHQVTQMGQEVILRCVPISNHLYFYWYRQILGQKVEFLVSFYNNEISEKSEIFDDQFSVERPDGSNFTLKIRSTKLEDSAMYFCASAPGTSSDTQYFGPGTRLTVL.

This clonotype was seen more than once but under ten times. CDR3 DNA: TGTGCCAGCAGCTTAGGACTTATCACCGGGGAGCTGTTTTTT. Translation: CASSLGLITGELFF. This chain links TRBV7-3 with TRBJ2-2, with D perhaps matching TRBD2 (5 bases). The CDR3 is 14 residues long. Germline V CDR1 and CDR2: SGHTA, FQGTGA. Trimming shortened V by 2 bases and J by 4 bases, and 8 bases separated the two germline ends.

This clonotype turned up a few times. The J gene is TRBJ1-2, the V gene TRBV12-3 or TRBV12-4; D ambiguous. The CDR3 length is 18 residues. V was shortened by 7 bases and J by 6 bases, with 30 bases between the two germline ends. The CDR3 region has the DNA TGTGCCAGCACACTGAACCCCCAGTTTGGGTCGGGAATAAATGGCTACACCTTC. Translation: CASTLNPQFGSGINGYTF.

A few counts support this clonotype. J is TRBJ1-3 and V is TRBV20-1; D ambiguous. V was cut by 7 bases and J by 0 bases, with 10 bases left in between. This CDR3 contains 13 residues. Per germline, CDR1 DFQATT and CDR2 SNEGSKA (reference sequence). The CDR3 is CSGKGSSGNTIYF. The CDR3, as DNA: TGCAGTGGTAAGGGAAGCTCTGGAAACACCATATATTTT.